This entry lists 27 T cell receptor beta chains sequenced from one sample in a study of cytomegalovirus exposure and HLA in healthy donors. PCR amplification relied on 60 Vbeta primers (plus 13 Jbeta primers). Repertoires were generated with immunoSEQ multiplex PCR, while TCRdb's copy carries only in-frame clones and drops some. There are roughly 120,000 clones in the sample; roughly 76% occur only once, and roughly 8.2% lies in the top ten. The sequenced sample consisted of PBMCs. These receptor sequences come from a woman aged 45-65 years in good health and CMV-seropositive.

The chain couples TRBV9 to TRBJ2-7, with 9 bases lining up with TRBD1. Per germline, CDR1 SGDLS and CDR2 YYNGEE. The CDR3 contains 14 residues. The trim removed 2 bases at V and 7 bases at J, leaving 7 bases unmatched. The CDR3 coding sequence is TGTGCCAGCAGCGTTGCCGGGACAGGGAATGAGCAGTACTTC. This codes for CASSVAGTGNEQYF.

The rearrangement joins TRBV21-1 to TRBJ2-3; TRBD1 reflects the table's D call only, with no check against the DNA. TRBV21-1 has pseudogene status. The CDR3 consists of 15 residues. As DNA, the CDR3 is TGTGCCAGCAGCAATCCGGGACAGGTTCCCGGTACGCAGTATTTT. It is translated as CASSNPGQVPGTQYF.

V gene TRBV5-5 combines with J gene TRBJ2-5; 9 positions agree with TRBD1. Looked up from germline, CDR1 is SGHKS and CDR2 is YYEKEE (reference sequence). This CDR3 is 15 amino acids long. With V trimmed by 2 bases and J by 2 bases, 4 bases remained unmatched. The CDR3 sequence is CASSFVTGGQETQYF. The CDR3 region has the DNA TGTGCCAGCAGCTTTGTGACAGGGGGGCAAGAGACCCAGTACTTC. Full variable domain (rest looked up from reference TRBV5-5 and TRBJ2-5): DAGVTQSPTHLIKTRGQQVTLRCSPISGHKSVSWYQQVLGQGPQFIFQYYEKEERGRGNFPDRFSARQFPNYSSELNVNALLLGDSALYLCASSFVTGGQETQYFGPGTRLLVL.

This clone was observed a handful of times. V usage is TRBV5-1 and J usage is TRBJ1-4; 11 positions agree with TRBD1. Germline CDR1 reads SGHRS; CDR2 reads YFSETQ. J was trimmed by 7 bases and V by 4 bases; bases with no gene match: 3. The CDR3 loop spans 14 amino acids. The CDR3 reads CASSKDRGLEKLFF. The CDR3 DNA is TGCGCCAGCAGCAAGGACAGGGGGCTTGAAAAACTGTTTTTT.

This clone was seen once. The chain links TRBV6-1 to TRBJ2-7, with 8 bases lining up with TRBD2. Unmatched junction bases numbered 6, after V lost 6 bases and J lost 2 bases. The germline CDR1 and CDR2 sequences are MNHNS and SASEGT. The CDR3 has 14 residues. The CDR3 DNA sequence: TGTGCCAGCAGCGGGGGGGGGCGTCCCTACGAGCAGTACTTC. Translating gives CASSGGGRPYEQYF.

This clone was seen a single time. The V and J genes are TRBV4-3 and TRBJ2-2, with TRBD1 identical over 7 bases. The V gene end was trimmed by 5 bases and the J gene end by 3 bases; junction bases not matched to a gene: 6. In germline, CDR1 is LGHNA, CDR2 YSLEER. This CDR3 region has 15 residues. The CDR3 bases are TGCGCCAGCAGCGAGAGGACAGGACACACCGGGGAGCTGTTTTTT. Residues: CASSERTGHTGELFF.

The chain employs TRBV7-2 and TRBJ2-3; D might be TRBD1 (6 bases). The germline V gene encodes CDR1 SGHTA and CDR2 FQGNSA. The CDR3 sequence is 14 residues long. The ends were cut back, 3 bases at V and 2 bases at J, with 9 bases in the middle. In nucleotides, the CDR3 is TGTGCCAGCAGCTTCGACAGGTACACAGATACGCAGTATTTT. Translated, it gives CASSFDRYTDTQYF. The full variable domain, its missing parts supplied by reference TRBV7-2 and TRBJ2-3, is GAGVSQSPSNKVTEKGKDVELRCDPISGHTALYWYRQSLGQGLEFLIYFQGNSAPDKSGLPSDRFSAERTGGSVSTLTIQRTQQEDSAVYLCASSFDRYTDTQYFGPGTRLTVL.

This clone was observed a few times. The V and J genes are TRBV4-3 and TRBJ2-3; D not certain. Deletions cut 1 base from V and 4 bases from J, with 9 bases between. From germline, CDR1 is LGHNA and CDR2 YSLEER. The CDR3 has 14 amino acids. Written as DNA, the CDR3 is TGCGCCAGCAGCCAAGTTTCCAGGTCAGATACGCAGTATTTT. Translated: CASSQVSRSDTQYF.

This clone was recorded only once. The rearrangement links TRBV7-8 to TRBJ2-1, with no clear D. The germline V gene encodes CDR1 SGHVS and CDR2 FQNEAQ. This CDR3 contains 13 residues. V was pared by 1 base and J by 9 bases, with 10 bases between. CDR3 nucleotides: TGTGCCAGCAGCTTAGTGGGTCGCGGTGAGCAGTTCTTC. It specifies CASSLVGRGEQFF.

This clone has only one observation. CDR3 sequence (DNA): TGTGCCAGCAGCGGCACTAGCGCAGATACGCAGTATTTT. This sequence encodes CASSGTSADTQYF. The V call is TRBV9, the J call TRBJ2-3; 7 nucleotides match TRBD2. Germline loops: CDR1 SGDLS, CDR2 YYNGEE. V lost 3 bases, J lost 4 bases, and 2 bases stayed unmatched. The CDR3 runs to 13 residues.

The chain uses TRBV4-3 and TRBJ1-3; 10 bases match TRBD1. CDR3 size: 15 residues. The V segment lost 0 bases and the J segment 4 bases; nucleotides outside the gene matches: 0. Germline V gives CDR1 LGHNA, CDR2 YSLEER. This CDR3 is CASSQETGGGNTIYF. DNA for the CDR3: TGCGCCAGCAGCCAAGAGACAGGGGGCGGAAACACCATATATTTT.

The genes are TRBV18 and TRBJ2-7; 8 positions agree with TRBD1. CDR3 length: 14 residues. CDR1 is KGHSH and CDR2 is LQKENI in the germline V gene. J was trimmed by 2 bases and V by 3 bases; bases with no gene match: 3. Written as DNA, the CDR3 is TGTGCCAGCTCACCCACAGGGGGAACCTACGAGCAGTACTTC. Its translation is CASSPTGGTYEQYF.

This clone was recorded a few times. For the CDR3, the DNA is TGTGCCAGCAGCTTAGGGCCAGGGGCTGGAAACACCATATATTTT. It codes for CASSLGPGAGNTIYF. The chain links TRBV7-6 to TRBJ1-3, with D tentatively TRBD1 (6 bases). CDR3 size: 15 residues. Germline CDR1 reads SGHVS; CDR2 reads FNYEAQ. The V and J ends lost 1 base and 2 bases respectively, with 9 bases between them.

The chain is built from TRBV9 and TRBJ2-2; a weak D match, TRBD1 (6 bases). V lost 5 bases and J lost 2, with 16 bases in between. The CDR3 is made up of 16 amino acids. Germline CDR1 SGDLS, CDR2 YYNGEE. The CDR3, as DNA: TGTGCCAGCAGGGGAACGGGACACCCTAACACCGGGGAGCTGTTTTTT. This encodes CASRGTGHPNTGELFF. Combining the CDR3 with reference TRBV9 and TRBJ2-2 gives the whole variable domain DSGVTQTPKHLITATGQRVTLRCSPRSGDLSVYWYQQSLDQGLQFLIQYYNGEERAKGNILERFSAQQFPDLHSELNLSSLELGDSALYFCASRGTGHPNTGELFFGEGSRLTVL.

V gene TRBV14 combines with J gene TRBJ2-5, with D tentatively TRBD2 (6 bases). CDR1 and CDR2 from the germline V gene are SGHDN and FVKESK. V shed 0 bases and J shed 2 bases, with 16 bases lying between them. The CDR3 runs to 17 residues. In DNA form, the CDR3 reads TGTGCCAGCAGCCAAGATCCTTCTTGGGGGGTGCAAGAGACCCAGTACTTC. It encodes CASSQDPSWGVQETQYF.

V gene TRBV4-1 combines with J gene TRBJ1-5; TRBD1 might be the D (5 bases). V was shortened by 3 bases and J by 4 bases, with 13 bases between the two germline ends. The CDR3 runs 15 residues. CDR1 MGHRA and CDR2 YSYEKL come from the germline V gene. The DNA of the CDR3 is TGCGCCAGCAGCCACCCTTGGCCAGGGAATCAGCCCCAGCATTTT. Residues: CASSHPWPGNQPQHF.

This chain connects TRBV7-9 to TRBJ2-6, with 8 bases that match TRBD1. This CDR3 has 17 residues. The germline CDR1 and CDR2 sequences are SEHNR and FQNEAQ (reference sequence). Trimming cost V 6 bases and J 1 base; bases outside gene matches: 8. This chain's CDR3 is CASRAGTGNSGANVLTF. The CDR3 nucleotides are TGTGCCAGCAGGGCCGGGACAGGCAATTCTGGGGCCAACGTCCTGACTTTC.

As concerns this clone: A read error may account for a junction end that differs from germline. V is TRBV7-9 and J is TRBJ1-1, with D uncertain. Germline V CDR1 and CDR2: SEHNR, FQNEAQ (reference sequence). This CDR3 has 16 amino acids. CDR3 coding DNA: TGTTCCAGCAGCTTAGTTCCGGGAAGTTCGAACACTGAAGCTTTCTTT. Its translation is CSSSLVPGSSNTEAFF.

The chain joins TRBV11-2 to TRBJ2-5; 13 bases match TRBD2. The J call is in doubt because the DNA end fits TRBJ2-7 better. Germline CDR1 reads SGHAT; CDR2 reads FQNNGV. This CDR3 contains 15 residues. In DNA form, the CDR3 reads TGTGCCAGCAGCCGGACTAGCGGGAGTGAATACGAGCAGTACTTC. This translates into CASSRTSGSEYEQYF.

This chain joins TRBV5-6 and TRBJ2-5; 11 bases match TRBD1. Germline V gene data show CDR1 as SGHDT and CDR2 as YYEEEE. V lost 4 bases and J lost 5; bases outside the gene matches: 7. This CDR3 is 15 amino acids long. As DNA, the CDR3 is TGTGCCAGCAGCACCGGACAGGGGGCGCGGGAGACCCAGTACTTC. Translating gives CASSTGQGARETQYF.

CDR3 sequence: CASSPSLYEQYF. In DNA form, the CDR3 reads TGTGCCAGCTCCCCCTCCCTCTACGAGCAGTACTTC. This chain links TRBV5-8 with TRBJ2-7; no reliable D call. CDR3 length equals 12 residues. The V end was cut by 7 bases, the J end by 3 bases, with 11 bases between. Germline V gene lookup returns CDR1 SGHTS and CDR2 YDEGEE.

The chain joins TRBV9 to TRBJ1-3; TRBD1 matches at 10 bases. The CDR3 length is 22 residues. With V trimmed by 2 bases and J by 0 bases, 20 bases remained unmatched. In germline, CDR1 is SGDLS, CDR2 YYNGEE. The chain's CDR3 is CASSVGQGTPYSSGSSGNTIYF. CDR3 coding DNA: TGTGCCAGCAGCGTGGGACAGGGGACCCCATACAGCTCCGGGAGCTCTGGAAACACCATATATTTT.

J is TRBJ2-1 and V is TRBV25-1; 8 bases map to TRBD2. The CDR3 runs to 15 residues. J gave up 5 bases and V 1 base, and 4 bases lay outside the gene matches. Germline values: CDR1 MGHDK, CDR2 SYGVNS. CDR3 region: CASSESAGVNNEQFF. In nucleotides, the CDR3 is TGTGCCAGCAGTGAATCAGCGGGAGTCAACAATGAGCAGTTCTTC.

The chain joins TRBV5-4 to TRBJ1-2; the match to TRBD1 covers 9 bases. With 4 bases clipped from V and 6 bases from J, the junction kept 10 bases outside the gene matches. This CDR3 is 15 amino acids long. CDR1 SGHNT and CDR2 YYREEE come from the germline V gene (reference sequence). The CDR3 DNA reads as TGTGCCAGCAGCCACCCGGGGACAGGGCAGGATGGCTACACCTTC. As protein: CASSHPGTGQDGYTF.

The V gene is TRBV29-1, the J gene TRBJ2-5; weak D call: TRBD2 (6 bases). The germline V and J ends were trimmed by 4 bases and 5 bases, with 8 bases remaining between them. The CDR3 runs 11 residues. Germline V CDR1 and CDR2: SQVTM, ANQGSEA. The DNA for the CDR3 is TGCAGCGTTGGGGGGAGGGAGACCCAGTACTTC. Translation: CSVGGRETQYF.

About this clone itself: An end of the junction differs from the germline gene, which may be a read error. This sequence joins TRBV4-3 and TRBJ2-4; D remains unclear. The CDR3 has 13 amino acids. Germline CDR1 is LGHNA and CDR2 is YSLEER. As DNA, the CDR3 is TGCGCCAGCAGCCAAGACCGTAGTAACAGTCAGTACTTC. It encodes CASSQDRSNSQYF.

This clone was detected only a few times. The V gene is TRBV29-1, the J gene TRBJ2-3; 11 positions match TRBD2. The CDR3 runs 12 residues. Germline-derived CDR1 and CDR2 are SQVTM and ANQGSEA. The junction had 0 bases not matched to a gene; V was cut back by 5 bases and J by 5 bases. The CDR3 sequence: CSVLAGGDTQYF. The CDR3 nucleotides read TGCAGCGTTCTAGCGGGGGGAGATACGCAGTATTTT.